A single TCR beta chain is shown here with its context. TCRdb reanalysed the 5' RACE reads using MiXCR and keeps one entry per CDR3 protein. The sample has approximately 53,000 distinct CDR3 sequences, around 26% seen once. The CDR3 has 17 amino acids. J was trimmed by 7 bases and V by 1 base; bases with no gene match: 8. This clonotype was sampled from a female donor with breast cancer. Sequencing input: tumor-infiltrating memory CD4+ T cells sorted from the breast tumor. Subset in this sample: memory CD4+ T cells, CD4+CD45RO+CD25-. The rearrangement joins TRBV12-3 or TRBV12-4 to TRBJ2-3; TRBD2 agrees at 13 bases. The DNA for the CDR3 is TGTGCCAGCAGTTTAGGAGGGACTAGCGGGAAACGAAATACGCAGTATTTT. Protein product: CASSLGGTSGKRNTQYF.